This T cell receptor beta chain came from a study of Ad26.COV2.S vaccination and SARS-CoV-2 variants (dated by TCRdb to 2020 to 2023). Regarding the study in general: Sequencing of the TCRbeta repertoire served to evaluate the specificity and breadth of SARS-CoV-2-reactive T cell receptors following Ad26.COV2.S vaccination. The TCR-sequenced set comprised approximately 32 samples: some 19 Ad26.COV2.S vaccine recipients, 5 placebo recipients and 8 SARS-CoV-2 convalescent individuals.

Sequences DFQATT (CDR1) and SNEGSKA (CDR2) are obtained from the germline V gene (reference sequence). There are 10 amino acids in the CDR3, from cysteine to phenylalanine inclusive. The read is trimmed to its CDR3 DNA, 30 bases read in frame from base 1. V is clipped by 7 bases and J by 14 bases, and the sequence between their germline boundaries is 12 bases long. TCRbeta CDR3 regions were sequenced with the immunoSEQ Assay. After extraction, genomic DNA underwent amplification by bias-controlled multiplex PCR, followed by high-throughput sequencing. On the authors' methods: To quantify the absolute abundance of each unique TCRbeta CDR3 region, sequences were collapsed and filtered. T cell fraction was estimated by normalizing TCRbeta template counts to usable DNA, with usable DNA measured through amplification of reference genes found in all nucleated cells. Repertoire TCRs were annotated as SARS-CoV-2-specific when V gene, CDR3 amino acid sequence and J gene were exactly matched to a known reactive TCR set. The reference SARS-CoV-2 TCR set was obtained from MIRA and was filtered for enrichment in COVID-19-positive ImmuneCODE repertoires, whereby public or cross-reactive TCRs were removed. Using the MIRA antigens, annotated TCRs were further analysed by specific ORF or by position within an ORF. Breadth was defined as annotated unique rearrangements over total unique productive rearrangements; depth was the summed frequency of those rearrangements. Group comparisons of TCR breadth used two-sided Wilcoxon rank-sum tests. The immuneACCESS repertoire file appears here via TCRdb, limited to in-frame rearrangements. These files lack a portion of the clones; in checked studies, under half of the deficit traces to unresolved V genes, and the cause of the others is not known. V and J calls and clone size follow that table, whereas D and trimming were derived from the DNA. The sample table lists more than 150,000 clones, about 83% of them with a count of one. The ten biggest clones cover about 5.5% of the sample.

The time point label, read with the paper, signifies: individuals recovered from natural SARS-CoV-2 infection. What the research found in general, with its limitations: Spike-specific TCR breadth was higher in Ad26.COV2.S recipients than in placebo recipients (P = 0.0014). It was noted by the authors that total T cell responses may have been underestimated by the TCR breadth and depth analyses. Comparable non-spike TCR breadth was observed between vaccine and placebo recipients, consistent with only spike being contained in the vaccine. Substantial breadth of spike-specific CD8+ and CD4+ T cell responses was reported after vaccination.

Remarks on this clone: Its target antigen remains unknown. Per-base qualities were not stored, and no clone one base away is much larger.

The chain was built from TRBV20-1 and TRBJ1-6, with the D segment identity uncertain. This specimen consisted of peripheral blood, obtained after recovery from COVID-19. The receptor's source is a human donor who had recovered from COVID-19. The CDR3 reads CSGLRRALHF. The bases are TGCAGTGGGCTAAGGCGGGCCCTCCACTTT.